This TCR beta chain was sequenced in a study of cytomegalovirus exposure and HLA in healthy donors. This clone has just one count. Its antigen is not known. Generated by immunoSEQ multiplex PCR, the TCRdb table keeps only in-frame clones and is missing some. The table has about 250,000 clones, approximately 84% seen once. Losses at the gene ends were 6 bases for V and 8 bases for J; bases not matched to a gene: 3. CDR3 length: 11 amino acids. CDR1 and CDR2 (germline): DFQATT, SNEGSKA (reference sequence). General observations from the study: There were some 150 TCR beta chains listed as cytomegalovirus-associated. One later analysis, an examination of the approximately 130 validation repertoires, found that first-cohort TCR clusters tended to co-occur in them.

This TCR derives from a man younger than 35 in good health and CMV-seropositive. The specimen was PBMCs. This chain joins TRBV20-1 and TRBJ2-4, with 8 bases identical to TRBD1. The CDR3 region is CSAQTGDIQYF. In nucleotides, the CDR3 is TGCAGTGCCCAGACAGGGGACATTCAGTACTTC.